This TCR beta chain emerged from a study of early stage breast cancer tumors. Regarding the study as a whole: Tumor and normal breast were distinguished via blood comparison in 14 of 16 patients. Bulk DNA sequencing of unsorted cells missed chain pairing and markers.

A note on this clone: Its antigen is still unknown.

Trimming shortened V by 5 bases and J by 2 bases, and 14 bases separated the two germline ends. This CDR3 contains 15 residues. Germline V lookup: CDR1 LNHDA, CDR2 SQIVND (reference sequence). The table came from immunoSEQ multiplex PCR; TCRdb's copy has only in-frame clones and leaves some out. The sample includes 30,000 or so clones, 60% to 80% of them seen just once. This chain uses TRBV19 with TRBJ2-3; the D gene could be TRBD1 or TRBD2 (5 bases each). The clonotype was recovered from a person in their forties with breast cancer. Specimen: blood. The CDR3 DNA reads as TGTGCCAGTAGTGGTCTGGGGGAACTCACAGATACGCAGTATTTT. Protein sequence: CASSGLGELTDTQYF.